The rows below give T cell receptor beta chains drawn from one sample of a study of molecular identifiers for immune sequencing clone quantification. MiXCR, applied by TCRdb to the PCR reads, yields one record per CDR3 protein. This sample has 400,000 to 600,000 distinct CDR3 sequences, with around 23% found just once. Sequenced: naive CD8+ T cells from blood, with Jurkat cell RNA spiked in. These receptors were obtained from a human donor in good health. Some libraries in this study had Jurkat cell RNA spiked in. Both conserved end residues are part of each CDR3. The order of the fields is V gene, D gene, clone size, J gene, CDR3 DNA, CDR3 protein. The D gene is left open where the match is weak. The size entry is marked missing in some rows and otherwise reads once, few, many or a size class.

>TRBV28|.|few|TRBJ2-1
TGTGCCAGCAGTTTCCGGACCTTCTACAATGAGCAGTTCTTC
CASSFRTFYNEQFF
>TRBV4-1|.|many|TRBJ1-1
TGCGCCAGCAGCCCAGCGATAGGAACTGAAGCTTTCTTT
CASSPAIGTEAFF
>TRBV20-1|TRBD2|many|TRBJ2-7
TGCAGTGCTAGATCGACTAGCGGCACCTACGAGCAGTACTTC
CSARSTSGTYEQYF
>TRBV24-1|.|.|TRBJ2-2
TGTGCCACCAGTGATGGGTCCGGGGAGCTGTTTTTT
CATSDGSGELFF
>TRBV7-6|TRBD2|many|TRBJ2-5
TGTGCCAGCAGCTTAGTGCCGGGGGGAGAGACCCAGTACTTC
CASSLVPGGETQYF
>TRBV12-3/TRBV12-4|.|.|TRBJ1-2
TGTGCCAGCACCGCCCCGAGCTCCATTAACTATGGCTACACCTTC
CASTAPSSINYGYTF
>TRBV2|TRBD2|.|TRBJ2-5
TGTGCCAGCAGAGGTAGCGGGGGACTGCAAGAGACCCAGTACTTC
CASRGSGGLQETQYF
>TRBV28|.|few|TRBJ1-1
TGTGCCAGCAGTTTTTCCCCTAATTGGGCTGAAGCTTTCTTT
CASSFSPNWAEAFF
>TRBV12-3/TRBV12-4|TRBD1|.|TRBJ1-2
TGTGCCAGCGGTTTAGCCCCAGGGGGAATGGGGTATGGCTACACCTTC
CASGLAPGGMGYGYTF
>TRBV20-1|.|few|TRBJ1-3
TGCGGTTCCAAGACAGCTGGAAACACCATATATTTT
CGSKTAGNTIYF
>TRBV5-1|TRBD2|few|TRBJ2-3
TGCGCCAGCAGCTTGCTAAGCGGGGACTCAGATACGCAGTATTTT
CASSLLSGDSDTQYF
>TRBV4-3|.|few|TRBJ2-2
TGCGCCAGCAGCCAAAGCTGGACACAGGGGCGGGAGACCGGGGAGCTGTTTTTT
CASSQSWTQGRETGELFF
>TRBV20-1|.|few|TRBJ2-7
TGCAGTGCTAGACCAGGATTAGCGGAAATAAGGGGTTTCGGCGAGCAGTACTTC
CSARPGLAEIRGFGEQYF
>TRBV6-2/TRBV6-3|.|many|TRBJ2-7
TGTGCCAGCAGGCCCGGGACGCGAGCCTACGAGCAGTACTTC
CASRPGTRAYEQYF
>TRBV6-1|.|.|TRBJ2-7
TGTGCCAGCAGTTTACGAGCCGGGACGGTAAACTACGAGCAGTACTTC
CASSLRAGTVNYEQYF
>TRBV24-1|.|few|TRBJ2-3
TGTGCCACCAGGAGCACAAGGGCAGATACGCAGTATTTT
CATRSTRADTQYF
>TRBV5-1|.|.|TRBJ2-2
TGCGCCAGCAGCTTGGGCAGAGACAACACCGGGGAGCTGGTTTTT
CASSLGRDNTGELVF
>TRBV6-1|.|few|TRBJ2-7
TGTGCCAGCAGTGATTTCCGAAGGGGCTACGAGCAGTACTTC
CASSDFRRGYEQYF
>TRBV20-1|TRBD2|many|TRBJ2-2
TGCAGTGCTAGAGATTGGGGACTAGCGGGAGGGGAGAACACCGGGGAGCTGTTTTTT
CSARDWGLAGGENTGELFF
>TRBV28|.|many|TRBJ2-7
TGTGCCAGCAGCCCGAGTGGGGAGCAGTACTTC
CASSPSGEQYF
>TRBV3-1|.|.|TRBJ1-2
TGTGCCAGCAGCCAAGGGACACCGCCAGCTAACTATGGCTGCACCTTC
CASSQGTPPANYGCTF
>TRBV14|.|many|TRBJ2-3
TGTGCCAGCAGCCAAATCTACAGGGAGCCTCCGGATACGCAGTATTTT
CASSQIYREPPDTQYF
>TRBV6-5|TRBD1|few|TRBJ2-1
TGTGCCAGCACCCGAGCCCCGGGACAGGGGGCCGATGAGCAGTTCTTC
CASTRAPGQGADEQFF
>TRBV4-3|.|.|TRBJ2-7
TGCGCCAGCAGCCAAGATCACTGGAGTTACGAGCAGTACTTC
CASSQDHWSYEQYF
>TRBV12-3/TRBV12-4|TRBD1|many|TRBJ1-2
TGTGCCAGCAGCTCTGGGACAGCCTATGGCTACACCTTC
CASSSGTAYGYTF
>TRBV30|.|many|TRBJ2-3
TGTGCCTGGAGTGTACTCCGCACAGATACGCAGTATTTT
CAWSVLRTDTQYF
>TRBV3-1|TRBD1|.|TRBJ2-6
TGTGCCAGCAGCCCGAACCGGGACAGGGGAGCTGGGGCCAACGTCCTGACTTTC
CASSPNRDRGAGANVLTF
>TRBV4-3|TRBD2|few|TRBJ2-7
TGCGCCAGCAGCCACGAACTAGCGGGAAACTACGAGCAGTACTTC
CASSHELAGNYEQYF
>TRBV4-2|TRBD2|many|TRBJ2-7
TGTGCCAGCAGCCAAGAGGGACTAGCGTTTTACGAGCAGTACTTC
CASSQEGLAFYEQYF
>TRBV6-2/TRBV6-3|TRBD1|few|TRBJ1-5
TGTGCCAGCAGTGGGGGACAGGGGAGGCAGCCCCAGCATTTT
CASSGGQGRQPQHF
>TRBV20-1|.|few|TRBJ2-1
TGCAGTGCTAGGGAGGACGGTATCTCCTACAATGAGCAGTTCTTC
CSAREDGISYNEQFF
>TRBV28|TRBD1|few|TRBJ2-2
TGTGCCAGCAGCGTCACAGGGGCCTACACCGGGGAGCTGTTTTTT
CASSVTGAYTGELFF
>TRBV30|.|.|TRBJ1-6
TGTGCCTGGAGTGCCCGACCCATTCCTGGGAATTCACCCCTCCACTTT
CAWSARPIPGNSPLHF
>TRBV12-3/TRBV12-4|.|many|TRBJ2-7
TGTGCCAGCAGTTTAGAACCCCTCGTCCACGTCGGGGCCTACGAGCAGTACTTC
CASSLEPLVHVGAYEQYF
>TRBV5-8|TRBD1|many|TRBJ1-1
TGTGCCAGCAGCTTGGGACAGGGCCTAGCTGAAGCTTTCTTT
CASSLGQGLAEAFF
>TRBV6-5|TRBD1|many|TRBJ2-1
TGTGCCAGCAGTTACACGGCCGGGACAGGGTTTTTCTTC
CASSYTAGTGFFF
>TRBV6-6|.|many|TRBJ1-1
TGTGCCAGCAGTTACAACGTCGTTGATCCGGGAGCTTTCTTT
CASSYNVVDPGAFF
>TRBV29-1|TRBD1|few|TRBJ2-1
TGCAGCGTTGAGCCATTCACAGGGGGCCCGACCGGCGTTTGGTTCTTC
CSVEPFTGGPTGVWFF
>TRBV5-1|TRBD2|many|TRBJ2-7
TGCGCCAGCAGCTTGATTAGCGGGAGTCGTGGCGAGCAGTACTTC
CASSLISGSRGEQYF
>TRBV28|.|many|TRBJ2-5
TGTGCCAGCAGTTTAGAGGGCAGAAAAGAGACCCAGTACTTC
CASSLEGRKETQYF
>TRBV2|TRBD2|few|TRBJ2-5
TGTGCCAGCAGTGAATTCACGGGACTAGCGGGGAAAGAGACCCAGTACTTC
CASSEFTGLAGKETQYF
>TRBV19|.|.|TRBJ2-3
TGTGCCAGTAGTATTCGGCCGGATCTAACTAGCACAGATACGCAGTATTTT
CASSIRPDLTSTDTQYF
>TRBV29-1|TRBD1|.|TRBJ2-7
TGCAGCGTTGAAGGGCACAGGGGGCAGCGGCCCTACGAGCAGTACTTC
CSVEGHRGQRPYEQYF
>TRBV4-3|.|few|TRBJ2-7
TGCGCCAGCGGCCAAGGACTCCACGGGATTACCTACGAGCAGTACTTC
CASGQGLHGITYEQYF
>TRBV20-1|TRBD2|few|TRBJ2-2
TGCAGTGCTAGAGCTGAACTAGCGGGAGTCCCCACCGGGGAGCTGTTTTTT
CSARAELAGVPTGELFF
>TRBV6-2/TRBV6-3|TRBD2|.|TRBJ2-3
TGTGCCAGCAGTTACTCCCCTAGCGGGGGGGAGAGCACAGATACGCAGTATTTT
CASSYSPSGGESTDTQYF
>TRBV6-2/TRBV6-3|TRBD2|few|TRBJ2-3
TGTGCCAGCAGTTCTGGCGGCGGGGGAGCCACAGATACGCAGTATTTT
CASSSGGGGATDTQYF
>TRBV5-1|.|few|TRBJ2-1
TGCGCCAGCAGCGACGGGTCGCACAATGAGCAGTTCTTC
CASSDGSHNEQFF
>TRBV15|.|few|TRBJ2-3
TGTGCCACCAGCAGCACCAGGGTTCCCACAGATACGCAGTATTTT
CATSSTRVPTDTQYF
>TRBV28|TRBD1|.|TRBJ2-3
TGTGCCAGCAGGTCACAGGGGGCTATCAGCACAGATACGCAGTATTTT
CASRSQGAISTDTQYF
>TRBV19|.|few|TRBJ2-4
TGTGCCAGTAGTCTTGGCGGCTTAGCCAAAAACATTCAGTACTTC
CASSLGGLAKNIQYF
>TRBV27|.|few|TRBJ2-3
TGTGCCAGCAGTTTAGTAGGGCGAGATACGCAGTATTTT
CASSLVGRDTQYF
>TRBV5-6|TRBD2|.|TRBJ2-3
TGTGCCAGCAGCGGGGGGACTAGCGCTCTCACAGATACGCAGTATTTT
CASSGGTSALTDTQYF
>TRBV4-2|TRBD2|many|TRBJ2-7
TGTGCCAGCAGCCAAGGGCTAGCGGGAGGTTATCAGTACTTC
CASSQGLAGGYQYF
>TRBV7-9|.|.|TRBJ2-7
TGTGCCAGCAGCCGAGACTCGGTTAGCCTAAGCAAGCAGTACTTC
CASSRDSVSLSKQYF
>TRBV28|.|many|TRBJ2-7
TGTGCCAGCAGTTTGGGGGGACATCAGTACGAGCAGTACTTC
CASSLGGHQYEQYF
>TRBV2|TRBD1|many|TRBJ2-5
TGTGCCAGCAACCCGGGACAGTACTCACAAGAGACCCAGTACTTC
CASNPGQYSQETQYF
>TRBV30|.|few|TRBJ1-1
TGTGCCTGGGAACCGTTCCTAGGGGACACTGAAGCTTTCTTT
CAWEPFLGDTEAFF
>TRBV27|TRBD2|many|TRBJ2-3
TGTGCCAGCAGTCTCCTAGCGGGAGTTGGCACAGATACGCAGTATTTT
CASSLLAGVGTDTQYF